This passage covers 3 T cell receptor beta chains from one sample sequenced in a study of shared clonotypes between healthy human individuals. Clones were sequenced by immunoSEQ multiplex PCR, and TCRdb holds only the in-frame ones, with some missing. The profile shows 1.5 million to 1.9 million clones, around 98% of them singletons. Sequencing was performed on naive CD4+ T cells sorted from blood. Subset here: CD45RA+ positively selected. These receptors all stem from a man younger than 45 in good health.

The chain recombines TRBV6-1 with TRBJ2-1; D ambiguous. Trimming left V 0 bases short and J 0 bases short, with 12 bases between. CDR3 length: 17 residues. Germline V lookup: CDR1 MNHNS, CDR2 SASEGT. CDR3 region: CASSEAPLMSSYNEQFF. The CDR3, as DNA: TGTGCCAGCAGTGAAGCGCCACTCATGAGCTCCTACAATGAGCAGTTCTTC.

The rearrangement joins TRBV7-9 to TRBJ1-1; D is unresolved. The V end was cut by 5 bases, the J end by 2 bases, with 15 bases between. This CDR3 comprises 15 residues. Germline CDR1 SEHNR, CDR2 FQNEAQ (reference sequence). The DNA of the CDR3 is TGTGCCAGCAGCAACCTGACCTATCTAAACACTGAAGCTTTCTTT. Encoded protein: CASSNLTYLNTEAFF. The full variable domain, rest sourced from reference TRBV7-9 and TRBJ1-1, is DTGVSQNPRHKITKRGQNVTFRCDPISEHNRLYWYRQTLGQGPEFLTYFQNEAQLEKSRLLSDRFSAERPKGSFSTLEIQRTEQGDSAMYLCASSNLTYLNTEAFFGQGTRLTVV.

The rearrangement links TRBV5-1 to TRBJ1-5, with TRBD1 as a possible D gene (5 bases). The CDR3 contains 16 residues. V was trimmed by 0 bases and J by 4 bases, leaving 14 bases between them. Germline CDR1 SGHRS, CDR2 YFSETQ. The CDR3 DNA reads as TGCGCCAGCAGCTTGGATGGGGACTCGGGGAATCAGCCCCAGCATTTT. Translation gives CASSLDGDSGNQPQHF. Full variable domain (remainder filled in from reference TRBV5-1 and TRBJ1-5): KAGVTQTPRYLIKTRGQQVTLSCSPISGHRSVSWYQQTPGQGLQFLFEYFSETQRNKGNFPGRFSGRQFSNSRSEMNVSTLELGDSALYLCASSLDGDSGNQPQHFGDGTRLSIL.